The TCR beta chain described here comes from a study of beta chain features in type 1 diabetes (dated by TCRdb to the late 2010s). Looking at the study overall: Mean age, gender distribution, total cell number and subset yield did not differ between patients and healthy donors. Across all samples, some 110,000,000 sorted cells were examined, and cell number per subset correlated strongly with RNA yield. The study compared TCRB repertoires of sorted circulating CD4+ T cell subsets between recently diagnosed type 1 diabetes patients and matched healthy donors. Whereas all 30 or so donors provided naive and central memory subsets, regulatory and stem cell-like memory subsets were isolated from just 8 patients and roughly 8 healthy donors.

Each donor gave one peripheral blood draw, around 100 mL on average, collected into heparinised tubes. Naive, central memory, regulatory and stem cell-like memory CD4+ T cells were sorted on a BD FACSAria II using a panel including CD45RO, CCR7, CD25, CD127, CD95 and CD27. A purity above 95% was achieved for all sorted populations. PBMCs were separated immediately by Lymphoprep density gradient centrifugation and were stained directly, without being cultured. Samples were stained and sorted in pairs, with one healthy donor and one patient per experiment, so that batch effects were minimized. Comment on this clone: Its binding antigen is unknown. No qualities accompany the bases; no much larger clone lies one base away.

The paper's findings and limits, for the study overall: The naive, central memory and regulatory TCRB repertoires appeared to resemble one another more closely among patients than among healthy donors. A moderate but significant shortening of TCRB CDR3 length was observed in type 1 diabetes patients in all four CD4+ subsets. At VDJ recombination sites, patients with type 1 diabetes made fewer insertions and deleted more nucleotides, a pattern implying thymic rearrangement abnormalities. Because cDNA rather than genomic DNA was sequenced, highly expressing activated cells could have been over-represented, although no difference in activation and CD3 levels was found between groups. Shorter templates might be favored by PCR, yet because patient and control samples were amplified and corrected together, any such skew would affect both groups equally. Only small numbers of individuals were included in the HLA sub-analyses, which left unresolved whether HLA type had any influence on TCRB rearrangement.

The entire isolated RNA was reverse transcribed using the High Capacity cDNA Reverse Transcription Kit, and thus expressed TCRB transcripts were sequenced. Deep immunoSEQ sequencing was applied to naive, central memory and regulatory T cell samples, giving an average of approximately 3.8 million total reads per sample. Sorted cells were lysed in RLT buffer, and RNA was extracted using DNase-treated RNeasy Micro or Mini kits according to cell number. To prevent cross-contamination, every cell subset was processed on its own, while patient and healthy donor samples were processed together. Using the immunoSEQ multiplex PCR, TCRB sequences were amplified from cDNA into 87-bp fragments spanning the CDR3 region. Amplicons were sequenced on the Illumina HiSeq platform. The original methods were these. Synthetic template baselines were used to correct PCR bias computationally, reads within Hamming distance 2 were collapsed, and singletons that could not be merged were discarded. By aligning reads against IMGT, V, D and J genes, CDR3 length, and insertions or deletions at six rearrangement sites were assigned. Within each subset, clonotype counts were normalized to sorted cell number, and only after that were true diversity and Gini coefficients computed with the tcR R package. The overlap coefficient, calculated on TCRB nucleotide sequences, was used to measure repertoire sharing. As stored in TCRdb, this immuneACCESS dataset retains in-frame rearrangements with V and J assigned. A fraction of the clones does not appear; measured against another copy, unresolved V genes explain less than half of the discrepancy, and the remainder lacks a known reason. The V and J calls and clone size were taken over from that table, and D and trimming were inferred from the DNA. This sample has 140,000 to 150,000 clones in its table, and less than 15% of those were observed once. The ten most abundant clones make up less than 1.5% of the sample.

Spanning cysteine to phenylalanine, the CDR3 consists of 15 amino acids. The kept DNA is CDR3 alone, 45 bases in frame from the first base. V is shortened by 0 bases, J by 7 bases, and the region joining them spans 10 bases. Looking up the germline V gene yields CDR1 MNHEY and CDR2 SVGAGI. Recombination linked TRBV6-5 to TRBJ1-6; the D segment could be TRBD1, given 6 matching bases. The sample was central memory CD4+ T cells from blood. The origin of this receptor is a man younger than 35 with type 1 diabetes. CDR3 loop: CASSYSTGSNSPLHF. The sequenced DNA: TGTGCCAGCAGTTACTCGACAGGATCCAATTCACCCCTCCACTTT.